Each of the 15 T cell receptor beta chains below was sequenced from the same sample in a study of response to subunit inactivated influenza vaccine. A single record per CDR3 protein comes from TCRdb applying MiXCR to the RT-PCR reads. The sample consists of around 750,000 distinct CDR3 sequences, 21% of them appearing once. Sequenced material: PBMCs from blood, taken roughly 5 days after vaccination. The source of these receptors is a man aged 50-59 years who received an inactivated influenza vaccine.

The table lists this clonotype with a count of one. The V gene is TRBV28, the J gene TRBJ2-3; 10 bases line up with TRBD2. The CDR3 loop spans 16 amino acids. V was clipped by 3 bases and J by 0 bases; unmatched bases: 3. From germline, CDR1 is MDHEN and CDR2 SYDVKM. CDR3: CASSFLAGVSTDTQYF. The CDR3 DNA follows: TGTGCCAGCAGTTTCCTAGCGGGGGTTAGCACAGATACGCAGTATTTT. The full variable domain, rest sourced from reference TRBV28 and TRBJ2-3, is DVKVTQSSRYLVKRTGEKVFLECVQDMDHENMFWYRQDPGLGLRLIYFSYDVKMKEKGDIPEGYSVSREKKERFSLILESASTNQTSMYLCASSFLAGVSTDTQYFGPGTRLTVL.

In nucleotides, the CDR3 is TGTGCCACCAGCAGAGACGTGGCCCAAGAGACCCAGTACTTC. Its protein is CATSRDVAQETQYF. This chain connects TRBV15 to TRBJ2-5; D not certain. Trimming removed 0 bases at V and 1 base at J, with 6 bases between. The CDR3 spans 14 residues. Germline V lookup: CDR1 LNHNV, CDR2 YYDKDF (reference sequence).

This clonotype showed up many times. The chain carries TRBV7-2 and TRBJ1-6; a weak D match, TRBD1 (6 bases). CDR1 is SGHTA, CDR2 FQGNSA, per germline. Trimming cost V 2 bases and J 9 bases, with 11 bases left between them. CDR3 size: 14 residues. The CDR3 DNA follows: TGTGCCAGCAGCTTATCCAGGGGTGGTTCACCCCTCCACTTT. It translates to CASSLSRGGSPLHF.

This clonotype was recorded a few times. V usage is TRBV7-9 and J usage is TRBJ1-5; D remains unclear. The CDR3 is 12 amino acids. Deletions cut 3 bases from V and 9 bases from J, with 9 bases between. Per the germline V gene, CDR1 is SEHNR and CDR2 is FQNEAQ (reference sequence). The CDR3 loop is CASSFVGSPQHF. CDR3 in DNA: TGTGCCAGCAGCTTCGTCGGATCGCCCCAGCATTTT.

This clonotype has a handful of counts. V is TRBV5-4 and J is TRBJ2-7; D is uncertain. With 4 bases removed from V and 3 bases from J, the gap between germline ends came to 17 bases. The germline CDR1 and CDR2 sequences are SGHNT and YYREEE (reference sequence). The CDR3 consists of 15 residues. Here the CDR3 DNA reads TGTGCCAGCAGCCCCTCCGGGCAGCGAGACTACGAGCAGTACTTC. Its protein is CASSPSGQRDYEQYF.

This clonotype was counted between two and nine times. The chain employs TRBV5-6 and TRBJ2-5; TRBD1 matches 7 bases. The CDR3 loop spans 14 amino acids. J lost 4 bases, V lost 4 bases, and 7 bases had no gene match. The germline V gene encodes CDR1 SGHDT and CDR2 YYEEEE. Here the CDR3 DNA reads TGTGCCAGCAGCCGACCGGACAGGTTAGAGACCCAGTACTTC. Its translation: CASSRPDRLETQYF.

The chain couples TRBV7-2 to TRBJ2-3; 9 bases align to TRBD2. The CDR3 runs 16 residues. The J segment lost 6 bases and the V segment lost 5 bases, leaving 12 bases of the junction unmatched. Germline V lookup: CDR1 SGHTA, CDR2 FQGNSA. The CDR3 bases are TGTGCCAGCAGCAGATTTTTGGGGAGCGGGGGGGATACGCAGTATTTT. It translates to CASSRFLGSGGDTQYF.

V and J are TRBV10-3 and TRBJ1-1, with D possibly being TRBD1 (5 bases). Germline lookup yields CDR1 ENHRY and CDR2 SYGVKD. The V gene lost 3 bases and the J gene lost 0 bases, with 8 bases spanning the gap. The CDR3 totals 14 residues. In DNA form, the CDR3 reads TGTGCCATCAGTGACGACAGCCTGAACACTGAAGCTTTCTTT. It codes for CAISDDSLNTEAFF.

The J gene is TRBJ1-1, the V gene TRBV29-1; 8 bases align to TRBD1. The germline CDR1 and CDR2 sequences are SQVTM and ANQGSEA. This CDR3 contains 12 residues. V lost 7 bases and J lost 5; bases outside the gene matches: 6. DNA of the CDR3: TGCAGCGCCTCACAGGGGGTTACTGAAGCTTTCTTT. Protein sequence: CSASQGVTEAFF.

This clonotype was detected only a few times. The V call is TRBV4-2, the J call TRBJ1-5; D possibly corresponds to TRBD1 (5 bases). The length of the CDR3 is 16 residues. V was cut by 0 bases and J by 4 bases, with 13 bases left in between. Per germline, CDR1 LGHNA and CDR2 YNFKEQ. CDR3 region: CASSQEAGRKNQPQHF. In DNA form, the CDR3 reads TGTGCCAGCAGCCAAGAGGCAGGGCGGAAAAATCAGCCCCAGCATTTT.

The CDR3 DNA follows: TGTGCCAGCAGTTACTCGATAGGGTCGGGCGGGGAGCTGTTTTTT. Protein sequence: CASSYSIGSGGELFF. This chain joins TRBV6-5 and TRBJ2-2; D not certain. Trimming removed 0 bases at V and 7 bases at J, with 12 bases between. Germline CDR1 and CDR2: MNHEY and SVGAGI. The CDR3 runs 15 residues.

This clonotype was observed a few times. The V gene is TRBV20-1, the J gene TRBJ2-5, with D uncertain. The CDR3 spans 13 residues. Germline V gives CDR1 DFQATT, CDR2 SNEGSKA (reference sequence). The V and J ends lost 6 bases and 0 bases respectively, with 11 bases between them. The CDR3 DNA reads TGCAGTGCGCCATTGGGCCACCAAGAGACCCAGTACTTC. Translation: CSAPLGHQETQYF.

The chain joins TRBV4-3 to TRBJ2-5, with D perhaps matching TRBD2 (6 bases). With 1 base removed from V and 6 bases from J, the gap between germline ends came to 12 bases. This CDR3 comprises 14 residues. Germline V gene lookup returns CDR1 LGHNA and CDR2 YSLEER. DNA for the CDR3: TGCGCCAGCAGCCAAGTCTGGGGCGGGAAGACCCAGTACTTC. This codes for CASSQVWGGKTQYF.

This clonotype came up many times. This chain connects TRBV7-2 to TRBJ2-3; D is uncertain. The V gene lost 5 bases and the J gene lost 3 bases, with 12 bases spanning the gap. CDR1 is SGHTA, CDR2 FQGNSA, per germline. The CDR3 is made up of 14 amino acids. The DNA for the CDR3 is TGTGCCAGCAGCCCCAATTCTAGAACAGATACGCAGTATTTT. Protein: CASSPNSRTDTQYF.

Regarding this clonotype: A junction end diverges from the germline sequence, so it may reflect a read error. In nucleotides, the CDR3 is TGCAGCGTTGGGCTGACAGCGAACACCGAGGAGCTGTTTTTT. Its translation: CSVGLTANTEELFF. The V gene is TRBV29-1, the J gene TRBJ2-2; D is perhaps TRBD1 (5 bases). Looked up from germline, CDR1 is SQVTM and CDR2 is ANQGSEA. The CDR3 covers 14 residues.